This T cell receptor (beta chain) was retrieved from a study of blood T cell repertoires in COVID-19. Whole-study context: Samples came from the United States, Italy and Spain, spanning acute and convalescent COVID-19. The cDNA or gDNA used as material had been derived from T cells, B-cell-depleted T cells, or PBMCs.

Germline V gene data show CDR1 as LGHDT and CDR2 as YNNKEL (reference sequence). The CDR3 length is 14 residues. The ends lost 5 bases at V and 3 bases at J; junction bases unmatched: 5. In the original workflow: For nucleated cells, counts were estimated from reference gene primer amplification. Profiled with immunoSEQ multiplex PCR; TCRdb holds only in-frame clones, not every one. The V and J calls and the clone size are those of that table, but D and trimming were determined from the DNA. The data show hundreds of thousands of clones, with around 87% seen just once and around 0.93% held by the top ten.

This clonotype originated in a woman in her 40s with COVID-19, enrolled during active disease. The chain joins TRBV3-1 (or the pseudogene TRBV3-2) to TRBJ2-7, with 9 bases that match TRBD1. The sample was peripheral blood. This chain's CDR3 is CASSSRDRDYEQYF. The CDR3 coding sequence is TGTGCCAGCAGCTCCCGGGACAGGGACTACGAGCAGTACTTC.